This T cell receptor (beta chain) was observed in a study of blood T cell repertoires in COVID-19 (dated by TCRdb to between 2020 and 2021). Regarding the study in general: The collaborator samples originated in the United States, Italy and Spain and spanned the acute and convalescent phases of COVID-19. The material from the prospective study consisted of cDNA or gDNA derived from T cells, B-cell-depleted T cells, or PBMCs. The dataset comprised deeply sampled blood TCRbeta repertoires from subjects exposed to, actively infected with, or recovered from COVID-19. The repertoires were made available in a free public database intended to serve as a resource for research on the immune response to SARS-CoV-2. Samples came from the ongoing ImmuneRACE study (first 160 participants) plus 1,254 subjects from 6 global collaborators. The sample metadata nearly always contained a de-identified subject ID, COVID-19 status, age in years and sex. Where available, HLA class I and class II types were taken from metadata supplied by the sample provider and were not determined by assay-based typing.

TCRbeta CDR3 regions were amplified from genomic DNA using the immunoSEQ Assay, a bias-controlled multiplex PCR. In the original analysis: The number of nucleated cells in each sample was estimated by amplification of reference gene primers within the assay. Sequence reads were collapsed and filtered to measure the absolute abundance of every unique TCRbeta CDR3 rearrangement. For each sample, productive Simpson clonality was calculated by taking the square root of Simpson's diversity index across productive rearrangements. Drawn from immuneACCESS, this table holds only the in-frame rearrangements with V and J called that TCRdb kept. Clones are partly lost; checked studies trace under half to an unresolved V gene and leave the rest unexplained. The DNA was the basis for D and trimming; V, J and clone size are from that table. The sample table contains roughly 250,000 clones; only one count was recorded for about 90% of them. The ten largest clones represent 1.5% to 2% of the sample.

Study-wide findings and limitations: The quantity of clinical and demographic metadata differed by source and by participant and was supplied without curation.

In the prospective study, participants were roughly 18 to 100 years old, resided in about 25 geographic areas of the United States, and were enrolled through a virtual design. In the prospective study, participants were assigned to cohorts based on the clinical history participants reported in a screening survey and a study questionnaire. ImmuneRACE Cohort 3 recovered participants were defined by two consecutive negative NP/OP PCR tests, healthcare professional clearance, or symptom resolution. Mobile phlebotomists in the prospective study collected whole blood, serum and a nasopharyngeal or oropharyngeal swab from every participant. Participants in the prospective study had the option to provide additional blood draws and questionnaires over an approximately 2-month period. Before DNA extraction, blood samples from the prospective study were shipped at room temperature or frozen. With regard to this clone: It lacks a known antigen. No clone much larger than this one lies a single base away; base qualities are absent.

CDR1 and CDR2 (SGHTA, FQGNSA) derive from the germline V gene. Its CDR3 holds 17 amino acids, cysteine through phenylalanine. Only the CDR3 DNA is retained, 51 bases long and in frame from the first base. Trimming accounts for 1 base at V and 4 bases at J, while the number of junction bases matched to no gene is 12. This chain joins TRBV7-2 to TRBJ1-2, with 7 central nucleotides matching TRBD1. Sequenced: PBMCs or T cells enriched from blood (not recorded which). The sequence derives from a woman aged 18 to 35 who had recovered from COVID-19. The CDR3 protein: CASSLVGETGVAYGYTF. In nucleotide form, the sequence is TGTGCCAGCAGCTTAGTGGGAGAAACAGGGGTTGCCTATGGCTACACCTTC.